This record looks at one TCR beta chain sequence and its context. Its antigen is not known. This entry comes from a study of T cells expressing NK-cell markers. Study summary: Obtained from sorted CD3+CD56+NKG2C+, CD3+CD56+NKG2C- and CD3+CD56-NKG2C+ T cells were the TCR beta repertoires. Seven donors tested HCMV-seropositive and one tested seronegative among the eight sequenced. Broader study findings: The CD3+CD56-NKG2C+ fraction of a few donors was also led by these clonotypes.

TCR beta cDNA was generated via 5'RACE template switching incorporating UMIs. TCRdb reprocessed the 5' RACE reads; each CDR3 protein has one entry and no DNA is given. The sample holds 350,000 to 400,000 distinct CDR3 sequences. This CDR3 is built from 14 residues. The TCR sequence derives from a woman aged 50 to 65 in good health. Sequencing was performed on blood T cells: a sorted CD56 or NKG2C T cell subset, CD4+ or CD8+ T cells, or bulk PBMC T cells (not recorded which). The rearrangement uses TRBV12-3 or TRBV12-4 and TRBJ1-2. The CDR3 spells CASSLAQGVGGYTF.